Listed below are T cell receptor beta chains from one sample, sequenced in a study of OX40 agonist ivuxolimab in advanced cancers. TCRdb's copy holds only in-frame clones and misses some; the assay was immunoSEQ multiplex PCR. The sample shows tens of thousands of clones, approximately 86% of them seen only once. The material sequenced was CD4+ or CD8+ T cells sorted from blood, taken in a trial of the OX40 agonist ivuxolimab. The source is an adult with an advanced solid tumor such as melanoma, head and neck, liver or kidney cancer. Each CDR3 is given with its conserved first and last residue.

j_call v_call cdr3_aa
TRBJ2-5 TRBV10-2 CASSEAFKTGSLETQYF
TRBJ2-7 TRBV9 CASSVGMLSYEQYF
TRBJ2-7 TRBV4-1 CASSQGLAGPYEQYF
TRBJ2-2 TRBV21-1 CASSLKRRGETGELFF
TRBJ2-1 TRBV27 CASSFSGTSGRTNEQFF
TRBJ1-2 TRBV6-5 CASSLIGSGGYTF
TRBJ2-3 TRBV7-2 CASSLVGRGSTDTQYF
TRBJ2-1 TRBV5-4 CASSLQGTNEQFF
TRBJ1-2 TRBV28 CASSFGRGYGYTF
TRBJ2-7 TRBV18 CASSPLGTNRVSEQYF
TRBJ2-1 TRBV7-8 CASSFGGGSPPYNEQFF
TRBJ2-7 TRBV5-1 CASSLGTGAAAYEQYF
TRBJ1-3 TRBV7-2 CASSLRGNTIYF
TRBJ1-5 TRBV6-5 CASSLRGSYQPQHF
TRBJ2-2 TRBV5-1 CASSLPGRGTGEPFF
TRBJ2-5 TRBV7-2 CASSLAVWGRETQYF
TRBJ1-1 TRBV28 CASSWQGRTEAFF
TRBJ2-2 TRBV6-1 CASRRTSGRLEELFF
TRBJ1-5 TRBV6-5 CASSYSRAGDQPQHF
TRBJ1-1 TRBV19 CASSKGSGTEAFF
TRBJ1-2 TRBV7-2 CASSLSQGTYGYTF
TRBJ2-2 TRBV5-1 CASSLQGANTGELFF
TRBJ2-2 TRBV5-1 CASSFGSVNTGELFF
TRBJ1-4 TRBV6-1 CASSEARGANEKLFF
TRBJ2-5 TRBV25-1 CASSEAGLETQYF
TRBJ2-7 TRBV6-1 CASILQGNEQYF
TRBJ1-4 TRBV30 CAWSRDRGYEKLFF
TRBJ2-2 TRBV9 CASSVKGRTGELFF
TRBJ2-5 TRBV28 CASSLPQGGVETQYF
TRBJ2-5 TRBV6-5 CASSSAGTKRETQYF
TRBJ1-6 TRBV18 CASSPNGGLDSPLHF